These 22 T cell receptor beta chains were all obtained from the same sample, sequenced in a study of shared clonotypes between healthy human individuals. Generated by immunoSEQ multiplex PCR, the TCRdb table keeps only in-frame clones and is missing some. This table holds about 990,000 clones, 78% found once. The sample was memory CD4+ T cells from PBMCs. Subset specified: CD45RA-negative fraction. The source is a young man in good health. Some clones in this sample may be carry-over from other donors' samples.

This clone was observed a handful of times. The rearrangement uses TRBV2 and TRBJ2-3; 9 bases line up with TRBD1. The CDR3 has 19 amino acids. CDR1 and CDR2 from the germline V gene are SNHLY and FYNNEI. Trimming removed 5 bases from V and 3 bases from J; junction bases left unmatched: 18. The CDR3 reads CASSPRAPGTGIKTDTQYF. DNA for the CDR3: TGTGCCAGCAGTCCAAGAGCTCCCGGGACAGGGATCAAGACAGATACGCAGTATTTT.

The chain employs TRBV5-1 and TRBJ1-2, with D maybe TRBD1 (5 bases). CDR3 length: 15 amino acids. V dropped 4 bases and J dropped 0 bases, with 13 bases sitting between them. Germline loops: CDR1 SGHRS, CDR2 YFSETQ. DNA of the CDR3: TGCGCCAGCAGCGACCAGGGAGCGGCTAACTATGGCTACACCTTC. Translating gives CASSDQGAANYGYTF.

The CDR3 coding sequence is TGCGCCAGCAGCGCAGGACTAGCGGAAGAGACCCAGTACTTC. It specifies CASSAGLAEETQYF. The chain is built from TRBV5-1 and TRBJ2-5, with 10 bases aligning to TRBD2. Per germline, CDR1 SGHRS and CDR2 YFSETQ. V was pared by 4 bases and J by 3 bases, with 3 bases of the junction left unmatched. CDR3 length equals 14 residues.

The rearrangement uses TRBV28 and TRBJ1-2; D is uncertain. Between the trimmed V and J ends, which lost 3 bases and 4 bases, there was a span of 9 bases. Per germline, CDR1 MDHEN and CDR2 SYDVKM. This CDR3 is built from 13 residues. CDR3 sequence: CASSFRGIYGYTF. As DNA, the CDR3 is TGTGCCAGCAGTTTTCGGGGAATCTATGGCTACACCTTC.

This clone came up once. The V and J genes are TRBV5-1 and TRBJ2-3; the D gene is possibly TRBD2 (5 bases). With 4 bases removed from V and 6 bases from J, the gap between germline ends came to 15 bases. CDR1 and CDR2 (germline): SGHRS, YFSETQ. This CDR3 comprises 14 residues. The CDR3 DNA is TGCGCCAGCAGCCTCGCGTACGGGGAGGATACGCAGTATTTT. It encodes CASSLAYGEDTQYF.

The V and J genes are TRBV30 and TRBJ2-3; 12 bases are a match to TRBD2. Germline V gene data show CDR1 as GTSNPN and CDR2 as SVGIG (reference sequence). J was trimmed by 2 bases and V by 2 bases; bases with no gene match: 5. This CDR3 is 16 amino acids long. CDR3 sequence reads: CAWSPGLAGHTDTQYF. The DNA of the CDR3 is TGTGCCTGGAGTCCCGGACTAGCGGGGCACACAGATACGCAGTATTTT.

The chain uses TRBV11-1 and TRBJ2-2; 9 nucleotides match TRBD1. Germline trimming cut 0 bases from V and 9 bases from J; bases unmatched to any gene: 5. CDR1 is SGHAT and CDR2 is FQDESV in the germline V gene (reference sequence). The CDR3 consists of 15 residues. The CDR3: CASSLATGGPRELFF. The CDR3 bases are TGTGCCAGCAGCTTAGCTACAGGGGGCCCCAGGGAGCTGTTTTTT.

As to this clone: A much larger clone differs from this one at a single base, so this may be a read error. The gene calls are TRBV7-2 and TRBJ2-5; D call uncertain. The germline V gene encodes CDR1 SGHTA and CDR2 FQGNSA. Trimming removed 5 bases at V and 5 bases at J, with 9 bases between. CDR3 size: 12 residues. CDR3 nucleotides: TGTGCCAGCAGCCAAGATTTGGAGACCCAGTACTTC. It is translated as CASSQDLETQYF.

The rearrangement uses TRBV16 and TRBJ1-2; 8 bases match TRBD1. The trim removed 0 bases at V and 6 bases at J, leaving 3 bases unmatched. Germline V CDR1 and CDR2: KGHSY, FQNENV. The CDR3 is 14 amino acids. CDR3 DNA sequence: TGTGCCAGCAGCCAATCGCAGGGGGCGAATGGCTACACCTTC. Protein sequence: CASSQSQGANGYTF.

This sequence joins TRBV10-1 and TRBJ1-3; D ambiguous. The length of the CDR3 is 14 residues. Germline V CDR1 and CDR2: WNHNN, SYGVQD (reference sequence). The V end was cut by 8 bases, the J end by 1 base, with 12 bases between. CDR3 amino acids: CASQTQGSGNTIYF. CDR3 in DNA: TGCGCCAGCCAGACGCAAGGGTCTGGAAACACCATATATTTT.

The chain carries TRBV29-1 and TRBJ2-7; a possible D gene is TRBD1 (5 bases). The V end lost 4 bases, the J end lost 1 base, and 11 bases lay between the germline ends. Germline CDR1 reads SQVTM; CDR2 reads ANQGSEA. CDR3 length: 13 amino acids. In DNA form, the CDR3 reads TGCAGCGTTGCTCCGGACATATCCTACGAGCAGTACTTC. Translated, it gives CSVAPDISYEQYF.

J is TRBJ1-4 and V is TRBV6-5; D gene ambiguous. This CDR3 contains 12 residues. The V end lost 5 bases, the J end lost 7 bases, and 8 bases lay between the germline ends. Germline loops: CDR1 MNHEY, CDR2 SVGAGI. CDR3 region: CASSVGGEKLFF. The CDR3 nucleotides are TGTGCCAGCAGTGTAGGAGGTGAAAAACTGTTTTTT.

This clone showed up just once. The chain carries TRBV7-2 and TRBJ1-1; D remains ambiguous. CDR1 and CDR2 (germline): SGHTA, FQGNSA. This CDR3 spans 14 amino acids. V shed 2 bases and J shed 3 bases, with 10 bases lying between them. CDR3 residues: CASSLFGPDTEAFF. CDR3 bases: TGTGCCAGCAGCTTATTCGGGCCGGACACTGAAGCTTTCTTT.

The chain carries TRBV27 and TRBJ2-7; 10 positions match TRBD2. The CDR3 is 14 amino acids. The germline CDR1 and CDR2 sequences are MNHEY and SMNVEV (reference sequence). J lost 2 bases, V lost 3 bases, and 1 base had no gene match. For the CDR3, the DNA is TGTGCCAGCAGTTTCAGCGGGAGGGCCTACGAGCAGTACTTC. Translation gives CASSFSGRAYEQYF.

As for this clone: Other nucleotide sequences in the sample specify the same CDR3. The chain has TRBV5-1 and TRBJ1-5, with D uncertain. The length of the CDR3 is 15 residues. The V end was cut by 0 bases, the J end by 0 bases, with 7 bases between. The germline gives CDR1 SGHRS, CDR2 YFSETQ. Written as DNA, the CDR3 is TGCGCCAGCAGCTTGGGGGAAAATAGCAATCAGCCCCAGCATTTT. This translates into CASSLGENSNQPQHF.

This clone was observed a handful of times. The V and J genes are TRBV27 and TRBJ2-7; TRBD1 matches 7 bases. The V gene's germline CDR1 is MNHEY and CDR2 SMNVEV (reference sequence). V shed 5 bases, J shed 4 bases, and the junction held 8 bases outside the gene matches. The CDR3 is made up of 14 amino acids. Here the CDR3 DNA reads TGTGCCAGCAGTCCTCGACAGGGTCAATACGAGCAGTACTTC. It specifies CASSPRQGQYEQYF.

Here the CDR3 DNA reads TGTGCCAGCAGCTTAGACTCGGGGGGGCGGACAGATACGCAGTATTTT. It codes for CASSLDSGGRTDTQYF. The gene calls are TRBV7-2 and TRBJ2-3, with 8 bases fitting TRBD2. From germline, CDR1 is SGHTA and CDR2 FQGNSA. J gave up 3 bases and V 1 base, and 6 bases lay outside the gene matches. The CDR3 loop spans 16 amino acids.

CDR3 nucleotides: TGCGCCAGCAGCCAAGGCCCCGGACAGTTCTACGAGCAGTACTTC. Its protein product is CASSQGPGQFYEQYF. V and J are TRBV4-3 and TRBJ2-7; a possible D gene is TRBD1 (6 bases). V was trimmed by 1 base and J by 3 bases, leaving 13 bases between them. The CDR3 has 15 residues. Per germline, CDR1 LGHNA and CDR2 YSLEER.

Ten or more counts support this clone. This chain joins TRBV7-8 and TRBJ1-1; 10 nucleotides line up with TRBD1. The CDR3 covers 15 residues. Trimming at V came to 0 bases and at J to 10 bases, leaving 8 bases not matched to a gene. Germline assignment: CDR1 SGHVS and CDR2 FQNEAQ. Here the CDR3 DNA reads TGTGCCAGCAGCTTAGCGGTGGGACAGGGGTTGGGAGCTTTCTTT. As protein: CASSLAVGQGLGAFF.

In its sample, this clone is medium-sized. J is TRBJ2-2 and V is TRBV10-1, with 15 nucleotides matching TRBD2. This CDR3 comprises 15 residues. Trimming at V came to 8 bases and at J to 6 bases, leaving 4 bases not matched to a gene. Germline V lookup: CDR1 WNHNN, CDR2 SYGVQD (reference sequence). CDR3 loop: CASRRTSGRAGELFF. Here the CDR3 DNA reads TGCGCCAGCCGCCGGACTAGCGGGAGGGCCGGGGAGCTGTTTTTT.

The chain carries TRBV4-2 and TRBJ2-5; TRBD1 matches 12 bases. Germline CDR1 reads LGHNA; CDR2 reads YNFKEQ. This CDR3 is built from 15 residues. V lost 4 bases to trimming and J lost 4 bases; unmatched junction nucleotides: 4. CDR3: CASSPGTGGTETQYF. The CDR3 DNA reads as TGTGCCAGCAGCCCCGGGACAGGGGGCACAGAGACCCAGTACTTC.

The count of this clone is one. V and J are TRBV7-9 and TRBJ2-2, with 8 nucleotides matching TRBD1. This CDR3 has 15 residues. V shed 6 bases, J shed 6 bases, and the junction held 9 bases outside the gene matches. Germline CDR1 reads SEHNR; CDR2 reads FQNEAQ (reference sequence). The CDR3 spells CASRPGTGGAGELFF. For the CDR3, the DNA is TGTGCCAGCAGGCCCGGGACAGGTGGTGCCGGGGAGCTGTTTTTT.